The T cell receptor (beta chain) under discussion was sequenced for a study of CD8 T cells in ankylosing spondylitis. Study observations and caveats: In ankylosing spondylitis patients, matched synovial fluid reportedly showed significant enrichment of disease-linked clones. A CD8+ phenotype characterized the disease-linked clones, which were relatively rare in peripheral blood.

TCRdb independently ran MiXCR on the 5' RACE reads; one entry per CDR3 protein. Among 200,000 to 300,000 distinct CDR3 sequences listed, 30% to 40% were seen once. As regards this clonotype: Its cognate antigen is unknown.

Between the trimmed V and J ends, which lost 3 bases and 6 bases, there was a span of 11 bases. This CDR3 is built from 13 residues. Germline V gives CDR1 KGHSH, CDR2 LQKENI. The clonotype originates from a male donor with ankylosing spondylitis or in good health (not recorded which). This chain connects TRBV18 to TRBJ1-2; D is uncertain. The sample consisted of blood, either unsorted or a sorted T cell fraction (not recorded which). CDR3 in amino acids: CASSPAESHGYTF. CDR3 bases: TGTGCCAGCTCACCGGCGGAATCCCATGGCTACACCTTC.